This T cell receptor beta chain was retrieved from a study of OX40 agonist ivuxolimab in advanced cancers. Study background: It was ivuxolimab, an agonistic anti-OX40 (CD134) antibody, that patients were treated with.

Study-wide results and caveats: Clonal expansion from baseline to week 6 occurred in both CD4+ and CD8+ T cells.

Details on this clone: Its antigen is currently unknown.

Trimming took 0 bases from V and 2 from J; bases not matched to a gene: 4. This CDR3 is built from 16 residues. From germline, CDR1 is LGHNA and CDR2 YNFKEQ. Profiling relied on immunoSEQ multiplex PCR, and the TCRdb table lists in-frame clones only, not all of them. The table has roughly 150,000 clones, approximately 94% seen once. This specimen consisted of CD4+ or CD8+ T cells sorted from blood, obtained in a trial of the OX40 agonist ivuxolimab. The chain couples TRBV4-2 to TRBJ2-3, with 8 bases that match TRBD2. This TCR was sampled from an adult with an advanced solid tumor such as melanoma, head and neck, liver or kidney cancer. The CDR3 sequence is CASSQEVGLDTDTQYF. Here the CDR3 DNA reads TGTGCCAGCAGCCAAGAAGTGGGACTAGACACAGATACGCAGTATTTT.